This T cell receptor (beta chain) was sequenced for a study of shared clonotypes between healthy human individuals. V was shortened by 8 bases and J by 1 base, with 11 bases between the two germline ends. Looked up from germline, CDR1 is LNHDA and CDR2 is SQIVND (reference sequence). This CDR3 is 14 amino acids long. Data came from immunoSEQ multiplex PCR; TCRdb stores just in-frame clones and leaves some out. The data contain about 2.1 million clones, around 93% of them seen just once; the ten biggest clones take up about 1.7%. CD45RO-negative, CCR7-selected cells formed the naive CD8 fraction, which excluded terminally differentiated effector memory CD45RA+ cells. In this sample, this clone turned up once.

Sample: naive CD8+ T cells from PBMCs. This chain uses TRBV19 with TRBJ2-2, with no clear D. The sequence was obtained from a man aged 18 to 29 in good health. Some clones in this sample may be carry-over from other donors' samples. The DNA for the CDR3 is TGTGCCAGTGACTCAGACCAGAACACCGGGGAGCTGTTTTTT. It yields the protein CASDSDQNTGELFF.